Here is one TCR beta chain with its context. The antigen remains undetermined. Surgery cases with the highest brain T cell transcript signatures were chosen for sequencing. Pre-surgery treatment included at least one anti-epileptic drug. The data were obtained in a study of brain T cells in children with intractable seizures. Points from the study as a whole: Absence of clones before surgery may stem from lower sequencing depth.

The CDR3 is 15 amino acids. The J segment lost 0 bases and the V segment lost 4 bases, leaving 3 bases of the junction unmatched. Germline CDR1 is SGHDT and CDR2 is YYEEEE. The method was immunoSEQ multiplex PCR; TCRdb's version includes in-frame clones alone and lacks a portion of them. The sample has some 41,000 clones, roughly 90% seen once. This sequence joins TRBV5-6 and TRBJ1-3; 8 bases map to TRBD1. This clonotype was obtained from a girl aged 2 to 9 with tuberous sclerosis and intractable seizures. The material was peripheral blood, obtained at surgery. CDR3 coding DNA: TGTGCCAGCAGCCGGGGACAGGTCTCTGGAAACACCATATATTTT. Its protein product is CASSRGQVSGNTIYF.